This T cell receptor (beta chain) was profiled in a study of T cell repertoires in cytomegalovirus infection. Turning to the study itself: Public TCR beta signature analysis indicated the presence of both CMV infection and matching HLA type. Broader study findings: Carriers of CMV plus the relevant HLA were identified by cumulative public TCR beta family frequency. Predominance within the ex vivo response was attributable to HLA-C-restricted CMV-specific TCR beta clonotypes.

Trimming shortened V by 2 bases and J by 2 bases, and 14 bases separated the two germline ends. Germline V CDR1 and CDR2: DFQATT, SNEGSKA (reference sequence). The CDR3 contains 15 residues. The table lists this clonotype with many counts. As yet, its antigen is unknown. TCRdb redid the calling of the reads with MiXCR, one entry per CDR3 protein. The sample comprises approximately 150,000 distinct CDR3 sequences, roughly 6% of which are singletons, and under 20% rests with the top ten. The sample was PBMCs. This receptor was obtained from a human donor in good health (CMV status not recorded). Some clones in this sample may be carry-over from other donors' samples. The rearrangement joins TRBV20-1 to TRBJ2-3; the D is unclear. CDR3 sequence: CSARPGLANTDTQYF. CDR3 sequence (DNA): TGCAGTGCTAGACCCGGGCTTGCAAACACAGATACGCAGTATTTT.